These 5 T cell receptor beta chains share one sample of origin, sequenced in a study of T-cell reconstitution after alpha-beta-depleted transplantation in children. The TCRbeta library was prepared with unique molecular identifiers. MiXCR was run by TCRdb on the PCR reads, yielding one entry per CDR3 protein. The sample gives some 340,000 distinct CDR3 sequences, approximately 10% of which show up once; 2% to 3% is in the top ten. The input for sequencing was PBMCs from the stem cell graft donor, taken from the stem cell graft. These receptors all stem from a human donor who donated a stem cell graft to a child with acute lymphoblastic leukemia.

Here the CDR3 DNA reads TGTGCCAGCAGCTTAGGGGCTAGCGGGAGGAGAGCCGGGGAGCTGTTTTTT. This gives the protein CASSLGASGRRAGELFF. This chain connects TRBV7-2 to TRBJ2-2; TRBD2 matches at 11 bases. Trimming cost V 1 base and J 6 bases; bases outside gene matches: 7. This CDR3 spans 17 amino acids. The germline CDR1 and CDR2 sequences are SGHTA and FQGNSA.

This chain uses TRBV6-1 with TRBJ1-5, with D possibly TRBD1 on 5 matching bases. V lost 5 bases and J lost 0, with 11 bases in between. Germline CDR1 MNHNS, CDR2 SASEGT. The CDR3 spans 15 residues. CDR3 in amino acids: CASSRQGHSNQPQHF. DNA of the CDR3: TGTGCCAGCAGTCGTCAGGGTCATAGCAATCAGCCCCAGCATTTT.

This clonotype was recorded a few times. The rearrangement uses TRBV27 and TRBJ1-5, with 8 bases that match TRBD1. With V trimmed by 6 bases and J by 6 bases, 19 bases remained unmatched. CDR1 is MNHEY and CDR2 is SMNVEV in the germline V gene (reference sequence). This CDR3 has 18 amino acids. The CDR3 bases are TGTGCCAGCAGCCCCCTAGGGGACTCGGGAGGGACAGGTCAGCCCCAGCATTTT. This gives the protein CASSPLGDSGGTGQPQHF.

The sample holds a few counts of this clonotype. The gene calls are TRBV20-1 and TRBJ2-4; TRBD2 matches 9 bases. This CDR3 has 12 residues. The J segment lost 6 bases and the V segment lost 7 bases, leaving 4 bases of the junction unmatched. The germline V gene encodes CDR1 DFQATT and CDR2 SNEGSKA (reference sequence). Here the CDR3 reads CSVKTSGNIQYF. As DNA, the CDR3 is TGCAGTGTTAAGACTAGCGGAAACATTCAGTACTTC.

In this sample, this clonotype turned up a few times. V gene TRBV11-2 combines with J gene TRBJ2-5, with a weak D call TRBD1 (6 bases). This CDR3 contains 15 residues. The V end lost 3 bases, the J end lost 0 bases, and 11 bases lay between the germline ends. CDR1 SGHAT and CDR2 FQNNGV come from the germline V gene. This CDR3 reads CASSFNRAHQETQYF. Written as DNA, the CDR3 is TGTGCCAGCAGCTTTAACAGGGCCCACCAAGAGACCCAGTACTTC. The full variable domain, its missing parts supplied by reference TRBV11-2 and TRBJ2-5, is EAGVAQSPRYKIIEKRQSVAFWCNPISGHATLYWYQQILGQGPKLLIQFQNNGVVDDSQLPKDRFSAERLKGVDSTLKIQPAKLEDSAVYLCASSFNRAHQETQYFGPGTRLLVL.